A single sample is the source of the 27 T cell receptor beta chains below, sequenced in a study of identical twins. MiXCR was run by TCRdb on the 5' RACE reads, yielding one entry per CDR3 protein. In the table there are around 1.7 million distinct CDR3 sequences, 25% to 35% of which are singletons. The sequenced sample was cord blood. These receptors were collected from a newborn girl in good health.

The rearrangement uses TRBV25-1 and TRBJ1-2; D unresolved. Trimming stripped 0 bases from V and 5 bases from J, with 7 bases between. Germline V lookup: CDR1 MGHDK, CDR2 SYGVNS. CDR3 length: 13 residues. The CDR3: CASSEYSDYGYTF. The CDR3 region has the DNA TGTGCCAGCAGTGAATACAGTGATTATGGCTACACCTTC.

This chain links TRBV20-1 with TRBJ2-1; D is perhaps TRBD1 (6 bases). Trimming cost V 4 bases and J 1 base, with 11 bases left between them. Germline assignment: CDR1 DFQATT and CDR2 SNEGSKA (reference sequence). The CDR3 has 14 amino acids. CDR3 sequence (DNA): TGCAGTGCTAATACCGGGACATCCTACAATGAGCAGTTCTTC. It encodes CSANTGTSYNEQFF.

The chain links TRBV28 to TRBJ1-1; D possibly corresponds to TRBD1 (5 bases). The CDR3 extends over 14 amino acids. Germline V gene sequence: CDR1 MDHEN, CDR2 SYDVKM. V lost 0 bases to trimming and J lost 7 bases, with 12 bases between them. The CDR3 DNA is TGTGCCAGCAGTTTATGCTTGGGGGAATGTGAAGCTTTCTTT. Its translation is CASSLCLGECEAFF.

The V and J genes are TRBV7-2 and TRBJ2-7, with 10 bases aligning to TRBD1. V was clipped by 3 bases and J by 2 bases; unmatched bases: 7. Germline assignment: CDR1 SGHTA and CDR2 FQGNSA. This CDR3 has 16 residues. CDR3 sequence reads: CASSFTGTGVTYEQYF. The CDR3, as DNA: TGTGCCAGCAGCTTTACCGGGACAGGGGTGACCTACGAGCAGTACTTC.

J is TRBJ2-5 and V is TRBV30; no clear D gene. The CDR3 totals 15 residues. Trimming stripped 4 bases from V and 1 base from J, with 16 bases between. CDR1 GTSNPN and CDR2 SVGIG come from the germline V gene (reference sequence). The CDR3 is CAWTFGITFQETQYF. DNA of the CDR3: TGTGCCTGGACTTTTGGAATCACTTTCCAAGAGACCCAGTACTTC. Combining the CDR3 with reference TRBV30 and TRBJ2-5 gives the whole variable domain SQTIHQWPATLVQPVGSPLSLECTVEGTSNPNLYWYRQAAGRGLQLLFYSVGIGQISSEVPQNLSASRPQDRQFILSSKKLLLSDSGFYLCAWTFGITFQETQYFGPGTRLLVL.

There are a few counts of this clonotype. This sequence joins TRBV10-2 and TRBJ1-1; TRBD1 aligns across 7 bases. Germline CDR1 is WSHSY and CDR2 is SAAADI. V lost 2 bases to trimming and J lost 7 bases; unmatched junction nucleotides: 13. This CDR3 has 16 amino acids. The CDR3 here is CASSERGITGVGEAFF. The CDR3 region has the DNA TGCGCCAGCAGTGAGAGAGGGATCACAGGGGTTGGTGAAGCTTTCTTT.

This clonotype was detected a few times. The genes are TRBV20-1 and TRBJ2-7; 9 bases agree with TRBD2. J was trimmed by 0 bases and V by 4 bases; bases with no gene match: 7. The CDR3 runs 15 residues. CDR1 is DFQATT and CDR2 is SNEGSKA in the germline V gene (reference sequence). The chain's CDR3 is CSAIKREALSYEQYF. The CDR3 bases are TGCAGTGCTATAAAGCGGGAGGCCCTCTCCTACGAGCAGTACTTC.

The J gene is TRBJ2-2, the V gene TRBV9; D is possibly TRBD1 or TRBD2 (5 bases each). The CDR3 loop spans 17 amino acids. V gave up 0 bases and J gave up 1 base, with 13 bases separating them. Germline V gives CDR1 SGDLS, CDR2 YYNGEE. CDR3 region: CASSVVGVGQNTGELFF. DNA for the CDR3: TGTGCCAGCAGCGTAGTGGGGGTTGGACAGAACACCGGGGAGCTGTTTTTT.

For the CDR3, the DNA is TGTGCCAGCAGTGAAGGGGCTAGCGGGTACAATGAGCAGTACTTC. The encoded protein is CASSEGASGYNEQYF. This chain connects TRBV2 to TRBJ2-7, with 8 bases lining up with TRBD2. The ends lost 1 base at V and 7 bases at J; junction bases unmatched: 9. The CDR3 sequence is 15 residues long. Germline CDR1 is SNHLY and CDR2 is FYNNEI.

There are many counts of this clonotype. The chain employs TRBV29-1 and TRBJ2-3, with D perhaps TRBD2 (5 bases). Per the germline V gene, CDR1 is SQVTM and CDR2 is ANQGSEA. The CDR3 is 12 amino acids. Trimming stripped 6 bases from V and 10 bases from J, with 17 bases between. CDR3 bases: TGCAGCGTCGGTTTTAGCGCTGGGGCGCAGTATTTT. This sequence encodes CSVGFSAGAQYF.

CDR3 nucleotide sequence: TGTGCCAGCAGCCAAGAAGCCCCCTTATCGCAGCGGGGGGGTAGCACAGATACGCAGTATTTT. Translation: CASSQEAPLSQRGGSTDTQYF. The chain carries TRBV4-2 and TRBJ2-3, with 10 bases that match TRBD2. Germline V gene sequence: CDR1 LGHNA, CDR2 YNFKEQ. V lost 0 bases, J lost 0 bases, and 15 bases stayed unmatched. This CDR3 has 21 amino acids.

The CDR3 DNA reads TGTGCCATCAGACCCTCTAGCGGGAGGGCCAGAATGGAGCAGTTCTTC. It is translated as CAIRPSSGRARMEQFF. This rearrangement joins TRBV10-3 to TRBJ2-1; 12 positions match TRBD2. CDR1 and CDR2 (germline): ENHRY, SYGVKD. Losses at the gene ends were 6 bases for V and 10 bases for J; bases not matched to a gene: 13. The CDR3 has 16 residues.

Note on this clonotype: This may be a read error: a much more frequent sequence differs by one nucleotide. The gene calls are TRBV27 and TRBJ2-5; 13 positions match TRBD2. The V gene end was trimmed by 6 bases and the J gene end by 11 bases; junction bases not matched to a gene: 15. The CDR3 runs 16 residues. Germline V gene sequence: CDR1 MNHEY, CDR2 SMNVEV (reference sequence). CDR3 residues: CASSLLGLAGVREQYF. In nucleotides, the CDR3 is TGTGCCAGCAGCTTACTCGGACTAGCGGGAGTCAGAGAGCAGTACTTC.

V and J are TRBV9 and TRBJ2-1; D is tentatively TRBD1 or TRBD2 (5 bases each). Germline V gives CDR1 SGDLS, CDR2 YYNGEE. V dropped 0 bases and J dropped 0 bases, with 13 bases sitting between them. The CDR3 totals 17 residues. The CDR3 loop is CASSVAGRPSSYNEQFF. As DNA, the CDR3 is TGTGCCAGCAGCGTAGCGGGACGGCCGAGCTCCTACAATGAGCAGTTCTTC.

Written as DNA, the CDR3 is TGTGCCAGCAGCAGCCTAGTCGGTGAGCAGTTCTTC. Amino acids: CASSSLVGEQFF. The chain links TRBV7-9 to TRBJ2-1; D unresolved. The ends were cut back, 5 bases at V and 9 bases at J, with 11 bases in the middle. Germline CDR1 and CDR2: SEHNR and FQNEAQ (reference sequence). The CDR3 runs 12 residues.

J is TRBJ1-2 and V is TRBV27, with D tentatively TRBD1 (6 bases). The CDR3 totals 15 residues. Trimming took off 6 bases at V and 0 bases at J, with 14 bases between the two ends. CDR1 and CDR2 from the germline V gene are MNHEY and SMNVEV (reference sequence). The CDR3 protein is CASSFTGTPNYGYTF. For the CDR3, the DNA is TGTGCCAGCAGCTTTACAGGGACCCCTAACTATGGCTACACCTTC.

This clonotype was recorded a few times. This chain links TRBV6-1 with TRBJ2-7; 7 nucleotides agree with TRBD1. The V gene's germline CDR1 is MNHNS and CDR2 SASEGT. This CDR3 is built from 13 residues. V shed 7 bases and J 3 bases; nucleotides not matched to a gene: 6. The CDR3 region is CASIPGTVYEQYF. CDR3 DNA sequence: TGTGCCAGCATCCCGGGGACAGTCTACGAGCAGTACTTC.

For this clonotype: A junction boundary mismatches the germline segment, possibly from a read error. This chain connects TRBV20-1 to TRBJ2-5, with TRBD2 as a possible D gene (6 bases). This CDR3 region has 14 residues. The germline V gene has CDR1 DFQATT and CDR2 SNEGSKA (reference sequence). CDR3 sequence reads: CSAWDFLGQEAQYF. CDR3 nucleotide sequence: TGCAGTGCTTGGGACTTTCTGGGGCAAGAGGCCCAGTACTTC.

The chain employs TRBV27 and TRBJ2-1; no clear D. The CDR3 loop spans 13 amino acids. Germline V gene sequence: CDR1 MNHEY, CDR2 SMNVEV (reference sequence). With 3 bases removed from V and 2 bases from J, the gap between germline ends came to 5 bases. DNA for the CDR3: TGTGCCAGCAGTTTCCTACCCTACAATGAGCAGTTCTTC. Translation: CASSFLPYNEQFF.

This clonotype has only a few counts. This chain joins TRBV20-1 and TRBJ1-5; D not resolved. Germline-derived CDR1 and CDR2 are DFQATT and SNEGSKA (reference sequence). The CDR3 loop spans 13 amino acids. V lost 6 bases and J lost 4, with 13 bases in between. The CDR3 DNA is TGCAGTGCCGCCGGGCCCTCGAATCAGCCCCAGCATTTT. It is translated as CSAAGPSNQPQHF.

The chain uses TRBV5-5 and TRBJ1-4; possible D gene TRBD1, 6 bases. The CDR3 runs to 15 residues. From germline, CDR1 is SGHKS and CDR2 YYEKEE (reference sequence). V dropped 2 bases and J dropped 7 bases, with 15 bases sitting between them. This CDR3 is CASSFSGASSEKLFF. For the CDR3, the DNA is TGTGCCAGCAGCTTCTCAGGGGCTTCCTCTGAAAAACTGTTTTTT.

This clonotype turned up a few times. The chain uses TRBV29-1 and TRBJ2-7; TRBD2 matches 7 bases. The CDR3 extends over 12 amino acids. Germline CDR1 reads SQVTM; CDR2 reads ANQGSEA. The ends lost 4 bases at V and 2 bases at J; junction bases unmatched: 2. The CDR3 DNA reads as TGCAGCGTTGTCACTAGCGCCTACGAGCAGTACTTC. As protein: CSVVTSAYEQYF.

This chain links TRBV2 with TRBJ2-1; 7 nucleotides agree with TRBD2. The J segment lost 7 bases and the V segment lost 11 bases, leaving 11 bases of the junction unmatched. The CDR3 loop spans 13 amino acids. The germline V gene encodes CDR1 SNHLY and CDR2 FYNNEI. The CDR3 region has the DNA TGTGCCCCCCGTAAGGGGAGGGGTAATGAGCAGTTCTTC. Protein product: CAPRKGRGNEQFF. The whole variable domain, remainder taken from reference TRBV2 and TRBJ2-1, is EPEVTQTPSHQVTQMGQEVILRCVPISNHLYFYWYRQILGQKVEFLVSFYNNEISEKSEIFDDQFSVERPDGSNFTLKIRSTKLEDSAMYFCAPRKGRGNEQFFGPGTRLTVL.

This clonotype turned up a few times. CDR3 in amino acids: CSAIRDRGNYGYTF. Written as DNA, the CDR3 is TGCAGTGCTATCCGGGACAGGGGGAACTATGGCTACACCTTC. The V gene is TRBV20-1, the J gene TRBJ1-2; 11 nucleotides match TRBD1. The CDR3 is 14 residues long. V lost 4 bases to trimming and J lost 2 bases; unmatched junction nucleotides: 3. The germline gives CDR1 DFQATT, CDR2 SNEGSKA (reference sequence).

This chain connects TRBV15 to TRBJ2-7, with D perhaps matching TRBD1 (5 bases). Germline V CDR1 and CDR2: LNHNV, YYDKDF (reference sequence). The CDR3 loop spans 15 amino acids. The V end lost 0 bases, the J end lost 4 bases, and 13 bases lay between the germline ends. This CDR3 is CATSRDFAGNYEQYF. The CDR3 DNA reads TGTGCCACCAGCAGAGATTTCGCAGGGAATTACGAGCAGTACTTC.

This clonotype was found a few times. The V gene is TRBV3-1, the J gene TRBJ2-3, with 7 bases that match TRBD2. Germline V CDR1 and CDR2: LGHDT, YNNKEL (reference sequence). V shed 0 bases and J 3 bases; nucleotides not matched to a gene: 6. This CDR3 comprises 16 residues. The CDR3 DNA follows: TGTGCCAGCAGCCAAGAACGGACTAGGCTTACAGATACGCAGTATTTT. Its translation: CASSQERTRLTDTQYF.

The chain employs TRBV4-1 and TRBJ2-7, with TRBD2 identical over 7 bases. The CDR3 extends over 15 amino acids. In germline, CDR1 is MGHRA, CDR2 YSYEKL. V dropped 1 base and J dropped 7; count of bases not matched to a gene: 10. This chain's CDR3 is CASSQVESGNNEQYF. The CDR3 DNA is TGCGCCAGCAGCCAAGTTGAGAGCGGGAACAATGAGCAGTACTTC.